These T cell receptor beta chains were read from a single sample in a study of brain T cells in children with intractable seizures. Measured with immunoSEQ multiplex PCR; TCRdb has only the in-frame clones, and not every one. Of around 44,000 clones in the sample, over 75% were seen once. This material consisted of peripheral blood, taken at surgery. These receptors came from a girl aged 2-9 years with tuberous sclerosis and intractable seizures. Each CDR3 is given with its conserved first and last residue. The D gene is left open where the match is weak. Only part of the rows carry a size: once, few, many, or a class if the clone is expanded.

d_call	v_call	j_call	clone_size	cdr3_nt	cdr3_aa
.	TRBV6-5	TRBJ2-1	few	TGTGCCAGCAGTTACTGGCAGGGGTATGATAACAATGAGCAGTTCTTC	CASSYWQGYDNNEQFF
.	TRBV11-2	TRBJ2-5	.	TGTGCCAGCAGCTTAGTTGGGGGTGGACAAGAGACCCAGTACTTC	CASSLVGGGQETQYF
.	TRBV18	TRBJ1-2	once	TGTGCCAGCTCACCCGGGACGGACTATGGCTACACCTTC	CASSPGTDYGYTF
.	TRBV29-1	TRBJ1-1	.	TGCAGCGGCCTAAAGTGGAACACTGAAGCTTTCTTT	CSGLKWNTEAFF
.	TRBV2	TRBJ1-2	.	TGTGCCAGCCGAAAGGACTCTAGCTTTATGGGCTACACCTTC	CASRKDSSFMGYTF
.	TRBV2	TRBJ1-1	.	TGTGCCAGCAAAATGGACACTGAAGCTTTCTTT	CASKMDTEAFF
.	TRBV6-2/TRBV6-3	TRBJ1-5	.	TGTGCCAGCAGTTACCGACAGGCACCCAATCAGCCCCAGCATTTT	CASSYRQAPNQPQHF
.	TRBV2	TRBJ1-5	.	TGTGCCAGCACCGGAGGCAGGAGCCGCAATCAGCCCCAGCATTTT	CASTGGRSRNQPQHF
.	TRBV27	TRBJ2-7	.	TGTGCCAGCAGTGATCCCAGGGGATCGTCCCGCTACGAGCAGTACTTC	CASSDPRGSSRYEQYF
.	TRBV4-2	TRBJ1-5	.	TGTGCCAGCAGCCAAGAAGGTGGGAATAGCAATCAGCCCCAGCATTTT	CASSQEGGNSNQPQHF
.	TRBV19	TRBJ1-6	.	TGTGCCAGTAGTGCCGGCGGGGCGCCTTCACCCCTCCACTTT	CASSAGGAPSPLHF
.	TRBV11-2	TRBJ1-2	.	TGTGCCAGCAGCTTAGGTCCAGCTGCTAACTATGGCTACACCTTC	CASSLGPAANYGYTF
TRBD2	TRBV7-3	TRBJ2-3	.	TGTGCCAGCAGCTTACTACGGGGGGACACAGATACGCAGTATTTT	CASSLLRGDTDTQYF
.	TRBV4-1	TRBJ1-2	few	TGCGCCAGCAGCCAAGAAGGGCAGTCCTATGGCTACACCTTC	CASSQEGQSYGYTF
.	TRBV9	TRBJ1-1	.	TGTGCCAGCAGCGTAGCTACGGGGGGCACTGAAGCTTTCTTT	CASSVATGGTEAFF
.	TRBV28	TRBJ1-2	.	TGTGCCAGCAGTTTCTTCGACAGAAAGGGTGGCTACACCTTC	CASSFFDRKGGYTF
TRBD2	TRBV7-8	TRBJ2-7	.	TGTGCCAGCAGTTTTAGCGGGGGCGCCTACGAGCAGTACTTC	CASSFSGGAYEQYF
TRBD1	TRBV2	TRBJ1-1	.	TGTGCCAGCACTGCAAGACAGGGGTACACTGAAGCTTTCTTT	CASTARQGYTEAFF
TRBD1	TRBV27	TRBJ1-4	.	TGTGCCAGCGGAGACGGGACAGGGCAGTATAATTGGGAAAAACTGTTTTTT	CASGDGTGQYNWEKLFF
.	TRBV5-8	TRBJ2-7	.	TGTGCCAGCAGCTTGAATCCAGGAGGCAGATACCCCACGGAACGGTACTTC	CASSLNPGGRYPTERYF
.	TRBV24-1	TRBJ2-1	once	TGTGCCACCAGTGATGACAGGTACAATGAGCAGTTCTTC	CATSDDRYNEQFF
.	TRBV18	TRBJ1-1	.	TGTGCCAGCTCACCTTTGGAGGGCCCGAACACTGAAGCTTTCTTT	CASSPLEGPNTEAFF
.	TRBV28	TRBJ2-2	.	TGTGCCAGCAGTTTATTAGGCCGGGGGACCGGGGAGCTGTTTTTT	CASSLLGRGTGELFF
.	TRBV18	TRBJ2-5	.	TGTGCCAGCTCACCAGGGACTTCGGTGTGGGAGACCCAGTACTTC	CASSPGTSVWETQYF
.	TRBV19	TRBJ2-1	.	TGTGCCAGTAGCCACGCAAACTACAATGAGCAGTTCTTC	CASSHANYNEQFF
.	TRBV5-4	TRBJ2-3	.	TGTGCCAGCAGCCGGGACGGCACAGATACGCAGTATTTT	CASSRDGTDTQYF
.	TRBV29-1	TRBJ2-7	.	TGCAGCGTTCTCGGGCAAGCAAGCTACGAGCAGTACTTC	CSVLGQASYEQYF
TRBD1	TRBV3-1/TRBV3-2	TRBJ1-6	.	TGTGCCAGCAGCCAAGTGGGACAGGTTTATAATTCACCCCTCCACTTT	CASSQVGQVYNSPLHF
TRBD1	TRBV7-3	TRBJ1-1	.	TGTGCCAGCAGCCAGGGGGTAAACACTGAAGCTTTCTTT	CASSQGVNTEAFF
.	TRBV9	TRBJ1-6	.	TGTGCCAGCAGCCCAGGTTGGGGAGCAGGTTCACCCCTCCACTTT	CASSPGWGAGSPLHF
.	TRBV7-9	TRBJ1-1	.	TGTGCCAGCAGTCCCGTTGGTGCCATGGGGGCTTTCTTT	CASSPVGAMGAFF
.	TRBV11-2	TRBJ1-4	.	TGTGCCAGCAGCACTTCTGGCCCTAATGAAAAACTGTTTTTT	CASSTSGPNEKLFF
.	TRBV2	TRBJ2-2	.	TGTGCCAGCAGTGCCCTCGGGCTGGGGAACACCGGGGAGCTGTTTTTT	CASSALGLGNTGELFF
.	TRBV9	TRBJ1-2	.	TGTGCCAGCAACCCAGACCCCTACCTATCCTATGGCTACACCTTC	CASNPDPYLSYGYTF
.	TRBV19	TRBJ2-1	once	TGTGCCAGTAGTATTAGCGGAGGGTCGGGGAATAATGAGCAGTTCTTC	CASSISGGSGNNEQFF
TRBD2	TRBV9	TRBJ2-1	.	TGTGCCAGCAGCCGACGCTCGGCGGGGGGGTTAAATGAGCAGTTCTTC	CASSRRSAGGLNEQFF